The 5 T cell receptor beta chains given below trace back to one sample, sequenced in a study of OX40 agonist ivuxolimab in advanced cancers. TCRdb's copy holds only in-frame clones and misses some; the assay was immunoSEQ multiplex PCR. This table has roughly 59,000 clones, about 81% appearing once. The sequencing used CD4+ or CD8+ T cells sorted from blood, collected in a trial of the OX40 agonist ivuxolimab. The source is an adult with an advanced solid tumor such as melanoma, head and neck, liver or kidney cancer.

The chain is built from TRBV21-1 and TRBJ1-4. TRBV21-1 is labeled a pseudogene. This CDR3 spans 16 amino acids. The DNA of the CDR3 is TGTGCCAGCAGCAAAGATTTTTCGGGATTGGGTGAAAAACTGTTTTTT. This sequence encodes CASSKDFSGLGEKLFF.

J is TRBJ1-1 and V is TRBV27; TRBD1 is a possible D gene (5 bases). Germline loops: CDR1 MNHEY, CDR2 SMNVEV (reference sequence). The ends were cut back, 6 bases at V and 4 bases at J, with 6 bases in the middle. The CDR3 spans 11 residues. The CDR3 loop reads CASRGVTEAFF. The CDR3 region has the DNA TGTGCCAGCAGGGGGGTCACTGAAGCTTTCTTT.

The chain carries TRBV7-2 and TRBJ2-7; 8 bases match TRBD2. The CDR3 sequence is 15 residues long. The ends lost 0 bases at V and 6 bases at J; junction bases unmatched: 7. Germline V lookup: CDR1 SGHTA, CDR2 FQGNSA. The CDR3 protein is CASSLAAGGPFEQYF. The CDR3 region has the DNA TGTGCCAGCAGCTTAGCCGCGGGGGGCCCTTTCGAGCAGTACTTC.

The rearrangement uses TRBV6-4 and TRBJ2-5, with D possibly called TRBD1 or TRBD2 (5 bases each). The V end was cut by 4 bases, the J end by 3 bases, with 12 bases between. This CDR3 region has 14 residues. CDR1 and CDR2 from the germline V gene are MRHNA and SNTAGT. Written as DNA, the CDR3 is TGTGCCAGCAGTGGCTTCAGGGAGAAAGAGACCCAGTACTTC. Protein: CASSGFREKETQYF.

This chain uses TRBV5-1 with TRBJ2-3, with 8 bases fitting TRBD1. The CDR3 sequence is 16 residues long. The junction had 9 bases not matched to a gene; V was cut back by 4 bases and J by 2 bases. Germline lookup yields CDR1 SGHRS and CDR2 YFSETQ. The CDR3 protein is CASSHPPGQVTDTQYF. The CDR3 DNA sequence: TGCGCCAGCAGCCACCCCCCGGGACAGGTCACAGATACGCAGTATTTT.